This T cell receptor (beta chain) came from a study of shared clonotypes between healthy human individuals. In the naive CD8 group, cells lacked CD45RO and were positively selected for CCR7, so terminally differentiated effector memory CD45RA+ cells were left out. Everyone who donated was a Caucasian adult who lived in Nashville, Tennessee. Germline-derived CDR1 and CDR2 are SNHLY and FYNNEI. This CDR3 spans 13 amino acids. After removal of 7 bases from V and 3 bases from J, the junction contained 4 bases not matched to a gene. The authors ran the assay at deep level. Profiling relied on immunoSEQ multiplex PCR, and the TCRdb table lists in-frame clones only, not all of them. The sample yields approximately 1.9 million clones, about 94% seen once.

This TCR was recovered from a man aged 18 to 29 in good health. Some clones in this sample may be carry-over from other donors' samples. The sequencing sample was made of naive CD8+ T cells from PBMCs. V gene TRBV2 combines with J gene TRBJ1-1; the match to TRBD1 covers 8 bases. This chain's CDR3 is CASIDRGDTEAFF. The CDR3 DNA is TGTGCCAGCATTGACAGGGGAGACACTGAAGCTTTCTTT.